These 20 T cell receptor beta chains came from one sample sequenced in a study of T cells in Graves' hyperthyroidism and ophthalmopathy. Amplification yielded TCR beta CDR3 regions, with RNA transcripts as the source. The HTBI primer set served for first-round RT-PCR of the TCR CDR3. Each CDR3 protein is one row after TCRdb ran MiXCR on the multiplex PCR reads. The sample carries under 250,000 distinct CDR3 sequences, around 24% recorded once. Sequencing was done on a sample of blood. The receptors were sampled from a woman in her 40s with Graves' ophthalmopathy.

This sequence joins TRBV6-5 and TRBJ2-5; TRBD2 matches at 9 bases. CDR3 length equals 17 residues. The V gene's germline CDR1 is MNHEY and CDR2 SVGAGI. V lost 0 bases, J lost 2 bases, and 7 bases stayed unmatched. The chain's CDR3 is CASSYSGRAGGQETQYF. The DNA of the CDR3 is TGTGCCAGCAGTTACTCGGGTCGAGCGGGGGGACAAGAGACCCAGTACTTC.

Ten or more counts support this clonotype. This sequence joins TRBV6-2 or TRBV6-3 and TRBJ2-3; TRBD2 aligns across 8 bases. The CDR3 is 17 residues long. The V gene's germline CDR1 is MNHEY and CDR2 SVGEGT. V was clipped by 0 bases and J by 0 bases; unmatched bases: 5. In DNA, the CDR3 is TGTGCCAGCAGTTACTCGGCTAGCGGGTACAGCACAGATACGCAGTATTTT. Its translation is CASSYSASGYSTDTQYF.

This clonotype was seen repeatedly, ten times or more. The V call is TRBV10-3, the J call TRBJ2-7; possible D gene TRBD1, 5 bases. This CDR3 comprises 14 residues. V lost 5 bases and J 0 bases, leaving 11 bases between the germline ends. Germline CDR1 is ENHRY and CDR2 is SYGVKD. CDR3 sequence reads: CAISRTPNSYEQYF. Here the CDR3 DNA reads TGTGCCATCAGTAGGACACCTAACTCCTACGAGCAGTACTTC.

This clonotype was counted at least ten times. The rearrangement joins TRBV6-5 to TRBJ1-2; D is ambiguous. CDR1 MNHEY and CDR2 SVGAGI come from the germline V gene. The CDR3 length is 13 residues. Trimming stripped 3 bases from V and 5 bases from J, with 10 bases between. The CDR3, as DNA: TGTGCCAGCAGTTATTCAGGTCCATATGGCTACACCTTC. Residues: CASSYSGPYGYTF.

This clonotype was observed many times. The chain uses TRBV12-3 or TRBV12-4 and TRBJ1-5, with D maybe TRBD1 (6 bases). V was trimmed by 4 bases and J by 6 bases, leaving 19 bases between them. CDR3 length: 16 residues. The CDR3 DNA reads TGTGCCAGCAGTTCTGGGAGGGGGGGGGCTGGTCAGCCCCAGCATTTT. This encodes CASSSGRGGAGQPQHF.

In this sample, this clonotype turned up many times. The chain has TRBV11-2 and TRBJ2-4, with 12 bases matching TRBD2. With 6 bases clipped from V and 9 bases from J, the junction kept 6 bases outside the gene matches. This CDR3 is built from 14 residues. CDR1 SGHAT and CDR2 FQNNGV come from the germline V gene. CDR3 DNA sequence: TGTGCCAGCAGGCAACTAGCGGGAGGAGGCATTCAGTACTTC. This translates into CASRQLAGGGIQYF.

This clonotype turned up a few times. This may be a read error, as it is one base from a much larger clone. This sequence joins TRBV18 and TRBJ2-7; TRBD1 matches at 7 bases. This CDR3 is 15 amino acids long. V lost 2 bases to trimming and J lost 0 bases; unmatched junction nucleotides: 4. Germline V lookup: CDR1 KGHSH, CDR2 LQKENI. DNA for the CDR3: TGTGCCAGCTCACCAGGGACAGATATCTCCTACGAGCAGTACTTC. Translating gives CASSPGTDISYEQYF.

This clonotype came up many times. V and J are TRBV4-1 and TRBJ2-1; D is unclear. V gave up 4 bases and J gave up 8 bases, with 12 bases separating them. Germline V gives CDR1 MGHRA, CDR2 YSYEKL. This CDR3 spans 13 amino acids. Here the CDR3 reads CASSLILAYEQFF. DNA for the CDR3: TGCGCCAGCAGCCTCATTTTGGCGTATGAGCAGTTCTTC.

In this sample, this clonotype turned up many times. The V call is TRBV2, the J call TRBJ2-7; 7 bases match TRBD1. This CDR3 region has 12 residues. Germline V lookup: CDR1 SNHLY, CDR2 FYNNEI. Losses at the gene ends were 10 bases for V and 3 bases for J; bases not matched to a gene: 6. As DNA, the CDR3 is TGTGCCAACGTGGGACAGAGCTACGAGCAGTACTTC. It yields the protein CANVGQSYEQYF.

This clonotype was counted ten times or more. The V gene is TRBV5-1, the J gene TRBJ2-5; TRBD2 aligns across 11 bases. V dropped 4 bases and J dropped 5; count of bases not matched to a gene: 13. The CDR3 runs to 17 residues. CDR1 and CDR2 from the germline V gene are SGHRS and YFSETQ. The DNA of the CDR3 is TGCGCCAGCAGCCGGAATACCGTAGCGGGAGGGTTGGAGACCCAGTACTTC. This sequence encodes CASSRNTVAGGLETQYF.

The chain couples TRBV20-1 to TRBJ1-6, with 7 positions matching TRBD1. J lost 7 bases, V lost 6 bases, and 6 bases had no gene match. CDR3 length: 13 amino acids. CDR1 is DFQATT, CDR2 SNEGSKA, per germline (reference sequence). The CDR3 sequence is CSAGRDRNSPLHF. CDR3 coding DNA: TGCAGTGCCGGGAGGGACAGAAATTCACCCCTCCACTTT.

With respect to this clonotype: One junction end disagrees with the germline gene, perhaps due to a read error. This sequence joins TRBV6-5 and TRBJ1-1; D call uncertain. This CDR3 is 13 amino acids long. CDR1 is MNHEY and CDR2 is SVGAGI in the germline V gene. The CDR3 region has the DNA TGTGCCAGCAGCTACTCCGGTCTCACTGAAGCTTTCTTT. This encodes CASSYSGLTEAFF.

The V call is TRBV20-1, the J call TRBJ2-4, with 8 bases that match TRBD1. The ends lost 5 bases at V and 6 bases at J; junction bases unmatched: 21. This CDR3 comprises 18 residues. From germline, CDR1 is DFQATT and CDR2 SNEGSKA (reference sequence). The CDR3 here is CSAGRGTGRLEGPNIQYF. In nucleotides, the CDR3 is TGCAGTGCTGGACGCGGGACAGGTCGTCTTGAGGGACCAAACATTCAGTACTTC.

This clonotype was seen at least ten times. V is TRBV2 and J is TRBJ1-1; possible D gene TRBD1, 5 bases. Trimming stripped 6 bases from V and 3 bases from J, with 14 bases between. Germline CDR1 reads SNHLY; CDR2 reads FYNNEI. This CDR3 comprises 14 residues. The CDR3 DNA reads as TGTGCCAGCAGAGGTGGACACGCGGACACTGAAGCTTTCTTT. The encoded protein is CASRGGHADTEAFF. The entire variable domain, with the rest obtained from reference TRBV2 and TRBJ1-1, is as follows: EPEVTQTPSHQVTQMGQEVILRCVPISNHLYFYWYRQILGQKVEFLVSFYNNEISEKSEIFDDQFSVERPDGSNFTLKIRSTKLEDSAMYFCASRGGHADTEAFFGQGTRLTVV.

This clonotype was found many times. V and J are TRBV15 and TRBJ2-2; 9 positions match TRBD2. With 0 bases clipped from V and 7 bases from J, the junction kept 12 bases outside the gene matches. The germline CDR1 and CDR2 sequences are LNHNV and YYDKDF (reference sequence). This CDR3 has 18 amino acids. CDR3 in amino acids: CATSRDPPAGGHGGELFF. In DNA form, the CDR3 reads TGTGCCACCAGCAGAGATCCTCCAGCGGGAGGCCATGGCGGGGAGCTGTTTTTT.

At least ten counts were recorded for this clonotype. V is TRBV12-3 or TRBV12-4 and J is TRBJ2-4; perhaps TRBD2 as D (5 bases). Trimming took off 6 bases at V and 7 bases at J, with 10 bases between the two ends. This CDR3 spans 12 amino acids. CDR3 sequence (DNA): TGTGCCAGCAGGAGGGCCTCTAACATTCAGTACTTC. As protein: CASRRASNIQYF.

This clonotype was counted only a few times. The chain couples TRBV6-2 or TRBV6-3 to TRBJ2-7; D is perhaps TRBD1 (6 bases). There are 13 residues in the CDR3. V was clipped by 8 bases and J by 1 base, with 12 bases between them. Germline V gene lookup returns CDR1 MNHEY and CDR2 SVGEGT. The CDR3 bases are TGTGCCAGCTCACGAGACAGGTCCTACGAGCAGTACTTC. The encoded protein is CASSRDRSYEQYF.

The table lists this clonotype with many counts. The chain uses TRBV24-1 and TRBJ1-5; 8 nucleotides align to TRBD1. The CDR3 is made up of 16 amino acids. With V trimmed by 2 bases and J by 3 bases, 5 bases remained unmatched. Germline V gene data show CDR1 as KGHDR and CDR2 as SFDVKD. This CDR3 reads CATSDSTGGNNQPQHF. The DNA of the CDR3 is TGTGCCACCAGTGATTCTACAGGGGGGAACAATCAGCCCCAGCATTTT.

This clonotype has at least ten counts. The genes are TRBV7-2 and TRBJ2-7; no clear D gene. This CDR3 region has 14 residues. The germline CDR1 and CDR2 sequences are SGHTA and FQGNSA. V dropped 1 base and J dropped 5 bases, with 12 bases sitting between them. For the CDR3, the DNA is TGTGCCAGCAGCTTAGACATTGGATTCAACGAGCAGTACTTC. This codes for CASSLDIGFNEQYF.

With respect to this clonotype: The junction differs from germline at one of its ends, possibly a read error. The chain carries TRBV4-2 and TRBJ2-7, with TRBD2 identical over 7 bases. The length of the CDR3 is 16 residues. Germline V CDR1 and CDR2: LGHNA, YNFKEQ. The CDR3 DNA reads TGTGCCGGCAGCCCAATAGCGGGCTCTAGCTCCTACGAGCAGTACTTT. Amino acids: CAGSPIAGSSSYEQYF.